This record looks at one TCR beta chain sequence and its context. This sample is part of a study of siplizumab effects on memory and regulatory T cells. This CDR3 has 15 residues. CDR1 and CDR2 (germline): SNHLY, FYNNEI. Deletions cut 1 base from V and 6 bases from J, with 13 bases between. The method was immunoSEQ multiplex PCR; TCRdb's version includes in-frame clones alone and lacks a portion of them. The table includes tens of thousands of clones, around 97% detected once. The material sequenced was naive CD8+ T cells sorted from blood. The chain has TRBV2 and TRBJ1-5; D may be TRBD1 (6 bases). The sequence was obtained from a human donor in good health. The DNA of the CDR3 is TGTGCCAGCAGTGAAGGAGACAGGACGAGTCAGCCCCAGCATTTT. Encoded protein: CASSEGDRTSQPQHF.